This T cell receptor beta chain is drawn from a study of T cells after posttransplantation cyclophosphamide. Whole-study findings and limits: Skin or GI-infiltrating T cells shared few TRB sequences with blood. Later post-transplant blood repertoires were often dominated by donor CD8+ memory clones.

The CDR3 runs 12 residues. Looked up from germline, CDR1 is KGHSH and CDR2 is LQKENI. The V end was cut by 4 bases, the J end by 6 bases, with 10 bases between. Only in-frame clones appear in the TCRdb table, and some are missing; sequencing was by immunoSEQ multiplex PCR. The profile covers about 39,000 clones, none occurring a single time. Peripheral blood was collected from the related graft donor on the marrow donation day. For this clone: Its antigen remains unknown.

The sample consisted of PBMCs. The receptor was derived from a woman in her forties or fifties in good health and a related stem cell transplant donor. The rearrangement links TRBV18 to TRBJ2-7; possibly TRBD2 for D (6 bases). CDR3 nucleotide sequence: TGTGCCAGCTCACGGGGGGTTGGCGAGCAGTACTTC. As protein: CASSRGVGEQYF.